This T cell receptor beta chain was retrieved from a study of blood T cells in healthy people across ages. The second PCR ran roughly 7 to 11 cycles with a sample-barcoded 5' primer and J-beta primers. TCRdb independently ran MiXCR on the 5' RACE reads; one entry per CDR3 protein. The data contain over 950,000 distinct CDR3 sequences, about 53% of them singletons. This clonotype was counted a few times. J gave up 6 bases and V 4 bases, and 6 bases lay outside the gene matches. Germline V CDR1 and CDR2: MNHEY, SMNVEV (reference sequence). The CDR3 length is 15 residues. Sequencing used blood. The clonotype comes from a woman between 55 and 75 years old in good health. This chain links TRBV27 with TRBJ1-5; 10 bases fit TRBD1. CDR3 in DNA: TGTGCCAGCAGTTCTACCGGGACAGGGGTTCAGCCCCAGCATTTT. Residues: CASSSTGTGVQPQHF.